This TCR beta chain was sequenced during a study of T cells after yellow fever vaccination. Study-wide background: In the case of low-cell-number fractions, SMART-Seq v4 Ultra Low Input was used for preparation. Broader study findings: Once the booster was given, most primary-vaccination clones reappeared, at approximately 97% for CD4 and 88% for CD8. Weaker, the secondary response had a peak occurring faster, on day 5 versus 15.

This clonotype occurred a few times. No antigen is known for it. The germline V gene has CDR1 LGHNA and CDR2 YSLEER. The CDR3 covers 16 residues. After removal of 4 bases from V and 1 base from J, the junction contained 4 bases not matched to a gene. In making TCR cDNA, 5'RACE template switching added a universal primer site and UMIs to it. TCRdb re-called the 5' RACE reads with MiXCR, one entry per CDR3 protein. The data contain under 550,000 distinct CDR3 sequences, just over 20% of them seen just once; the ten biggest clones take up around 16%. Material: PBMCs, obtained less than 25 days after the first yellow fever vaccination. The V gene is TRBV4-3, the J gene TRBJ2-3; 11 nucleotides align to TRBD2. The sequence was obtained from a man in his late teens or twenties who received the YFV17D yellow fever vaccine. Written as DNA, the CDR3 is TGCGCCAGCAGCCCGGGACTAGCGGACCGCACAGATACGCAGTATTTT. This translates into CASSPGLADRTDTQYF.